The text below deals with one TCR beta chain. The antigen is unknown. This sample is drawn from a study of identical twins. Study-level results: Where out-of-frame alpha sequences were twin-shared, they showed excess low generation probability.

Via MiXCR, TCRdb re-called the 5' RACE reads, giving one row per CDR3 protein. Seen here are about 520,000 distinct CDR3 sequences, roughly a fifth observed once, and the top ten hold 0.91%. V lost 5 bases, J lost 2 bases, and 7 bases lay in between. Germline V gives CDR1 MDHEN, CDR2 SYDVKM. This CDR3 spans 14 amino acids. This sample was also put to use in a study of T cells expressing NK-cell markers. That work contributes: HCMV serostatus: seven of eight sequenced donors positive, one negative.

This receptor was taken from a woman aged 18-30 years in good health. This chain uses TRBV28 with TRBJ2-6, with D tentatively TRBD1 (5 bases). Sequencing used CD4+ T cells sorted from blood. CDR3 DNA sequence: TGTGCCAGCAGTACCAGGGCTGGGGCCAACGTCCTGACTTTC. Encoded protein: CASSTRAGANVLTF.